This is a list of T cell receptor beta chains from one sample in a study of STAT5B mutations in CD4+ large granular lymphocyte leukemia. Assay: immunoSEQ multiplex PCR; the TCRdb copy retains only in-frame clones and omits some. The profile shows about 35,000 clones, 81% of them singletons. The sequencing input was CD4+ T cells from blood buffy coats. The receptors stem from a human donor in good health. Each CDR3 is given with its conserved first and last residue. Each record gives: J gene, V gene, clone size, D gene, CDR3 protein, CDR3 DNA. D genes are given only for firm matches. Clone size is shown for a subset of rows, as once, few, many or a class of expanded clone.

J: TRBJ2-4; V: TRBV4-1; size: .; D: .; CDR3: CASSQDQVAEEAKNIQYF; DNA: TGCGCCAGCAGCCAAGATCAGGTAGCGGAAGAAGCCAAAAACATTCAGTACTTC
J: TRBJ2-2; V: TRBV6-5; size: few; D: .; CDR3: CASSYSFGELFF; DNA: TGTGCCAGCAGTTACTCCTTCGGGGAGCTGTTTTTT
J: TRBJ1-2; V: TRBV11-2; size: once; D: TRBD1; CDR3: CASSLLKTGSHGYTF; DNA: TGTGCCAGCAGCTTGCTAAAGACAGGGTCACATGGCTACACCTTC
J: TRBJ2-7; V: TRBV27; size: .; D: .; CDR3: CATNPYEQYF; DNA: TGTGCCACTAATCCCTACGAGCAGTACTTC
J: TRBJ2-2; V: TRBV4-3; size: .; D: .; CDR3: CASSQDRILMNTGELFF; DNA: TGCGCCAGCAGCCAAGATCGCATTTTAATGAACACCGGGGAGCTGTTTTTT
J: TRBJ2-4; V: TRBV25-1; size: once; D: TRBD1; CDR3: CASRVRDRAKMHF; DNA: TGTGCCAGCAGGGTCCGGGACAGAGCTAAAATGCACTTC
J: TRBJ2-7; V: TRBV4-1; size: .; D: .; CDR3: CASSQALFSSYEQYF; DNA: TGCGCCAGCAGCCAAGCCCTCTTCTCCTCCTACGAGCAGTACTTC
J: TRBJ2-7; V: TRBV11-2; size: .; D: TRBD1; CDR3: CASSSLGQGYFGSWEQYF; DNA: TGTGCCAGCAGCTCCTTGGGACAGGGGTACTTTGGGTCATGGGAGCAGTACTTC
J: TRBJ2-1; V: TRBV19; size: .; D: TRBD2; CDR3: CASSRLAGPYNEQFF; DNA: TGTGCCAGTAGTAGACTAGCGGGACCCTACAATGAGCAGTTCTTC
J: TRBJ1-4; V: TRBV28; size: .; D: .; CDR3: CASSSVGQPGSEKLFF; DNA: TGTGCCAGCAGCTCTGTAGGACAGCCGGGTAGCGAAAAACTGTTTTTT
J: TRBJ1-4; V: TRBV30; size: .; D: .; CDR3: CAWEGHNNEKLFF; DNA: TGTGCCTGGGAAGGGCACAATAATGAAAAACTGTTTTTT
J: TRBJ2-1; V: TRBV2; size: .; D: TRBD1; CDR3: CASCKDRGVEQFF; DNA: TGTGCCAGCTGCAAGGACAGGGGTGTTGAGCAGTTCTTC
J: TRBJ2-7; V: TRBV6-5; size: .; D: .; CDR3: CASSLTGYEQYF; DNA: TGTGCCAGCAGTCTGACCGGCTACGAGCAGTACTTC
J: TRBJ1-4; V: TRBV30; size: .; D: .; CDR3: CAWSGGGNEKLFF; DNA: TGTGCCTGGAGTGGGGGGGGCAATGAAAAACTGTTTTTT
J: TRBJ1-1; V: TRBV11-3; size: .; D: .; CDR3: CASSLMGDTEAFF; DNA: TGTGCCAGCAGCTTAATGGGGGACACTGAAGCTTTCTTT
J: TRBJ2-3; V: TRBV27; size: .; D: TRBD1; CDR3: CASRPTGVDTQYF; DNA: TGTGCCAGCAGGCCAACAGGGGTGGATACGCAGTATTTT
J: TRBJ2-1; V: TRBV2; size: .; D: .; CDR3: CASSETSTGSLEIF; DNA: TGTGCCAGCAGTGAAACGTCCACCGGGTCTCTCGAGATCTTC
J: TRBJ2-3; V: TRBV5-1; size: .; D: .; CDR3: CASSSRGQSDTQYF; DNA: TGCGCCAGCAGCTCCCGGGGGCAATCAGATACGCAGTATTTT
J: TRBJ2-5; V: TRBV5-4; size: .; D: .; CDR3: CASSFGLDGVGETQYF; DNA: TGTGCCAGCAGCTTTGGCCTCGATGGGGTCGGAGAGACCCAGTACTTC
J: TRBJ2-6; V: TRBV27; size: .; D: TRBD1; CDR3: CASREQGASGANVLTF; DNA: TGTGCCAGCAGGGAACAGGGGGCCTCTGGGGCCAACGTCCTGACTTTC
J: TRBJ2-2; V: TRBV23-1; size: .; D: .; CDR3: CASSRAGWDTNTGELFF; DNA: TGCGCCAGCAGTCGAGCGGGCTGGGACACGAACACCGGGGAGCTGTTTTTT
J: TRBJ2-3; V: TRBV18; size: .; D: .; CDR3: CASSPGISGVVSTDTQYF; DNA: TGTGCCAGCTCCCCCGGGATTAGCGGAGTCGTTAGCACAGATACGCAGTATTTT
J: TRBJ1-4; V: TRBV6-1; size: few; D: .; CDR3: CASSEWGVGEKLFF; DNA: TGTGCCAGCAGTGAATGGGGGGTAGGGGAAAAACTGTTTTTT
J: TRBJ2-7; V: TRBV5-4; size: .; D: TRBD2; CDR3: CASSPGTSGNYEQYF; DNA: TGTGCCAGCAGCCCTGGGACTAGCGGTAACTACGAGCAGTACTTC
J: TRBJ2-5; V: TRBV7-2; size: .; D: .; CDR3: CASSQSGIRETQYF; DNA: TGTGCCAGCAGCCAATCAGGGATCCGAGAGACCCAGTACTTC
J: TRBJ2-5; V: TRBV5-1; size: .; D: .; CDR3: CASSPGYETQYF; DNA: TGCGCCAGCAGCCCGGGGTACGAGACCCAGTACTTC
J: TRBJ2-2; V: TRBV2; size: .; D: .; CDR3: CASILHENTGELFF; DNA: TGTGCCAGCATATTGCACGAGAACACCGGGGAGCTGTTTTTT
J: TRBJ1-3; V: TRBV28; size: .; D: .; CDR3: CASSSPTHRSGNTIYF; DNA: TGTGCCAGCAGTTCCCCGACTCACCGCTCTGGAAACACCATATATTTT
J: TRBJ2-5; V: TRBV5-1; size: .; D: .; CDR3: CASSFRRGNQETQYF; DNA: TGCGCCAGCAGCTTCCGGCGGGGTAACCAAGAGACCCAGTACTTC
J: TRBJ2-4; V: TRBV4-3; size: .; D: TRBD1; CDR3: CASSQRQGDIQYF; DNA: TGCGCCAGCAGCCAAAGACAGGGAGACATTCAGTACTTC
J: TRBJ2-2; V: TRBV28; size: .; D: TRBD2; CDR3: CASSQGLAGGTGELFF; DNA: TGTGCCAGCAGCCAGGGACTAGCGGGAGGAACCGGGGAGCTGTTTTTT
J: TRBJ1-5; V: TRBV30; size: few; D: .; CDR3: CACRGAGQPQHF; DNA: TGTGCCTGCCGGGGGGCGGGTCAGCCCCAGCATTTT
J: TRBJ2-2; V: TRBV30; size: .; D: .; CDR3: CAWSERVGELFF; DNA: TGTGCCTGGAGTGAAAGGGTGGGGGAGCTGTTTTTT
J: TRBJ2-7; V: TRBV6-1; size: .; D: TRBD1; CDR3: CASSDDRGINEQYF; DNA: TGTGCCAGCAGTGACGACAGGGGTATCAACGAGCAGTACTTC
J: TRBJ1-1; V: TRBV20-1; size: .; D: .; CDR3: CSAEINTEAFF; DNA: TGCAGTGCAGAGATTAACACTGAAGCTTTCTTT
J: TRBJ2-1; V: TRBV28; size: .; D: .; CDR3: CASSLGALRGGQDPYNEQFF; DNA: TGTGCCAGCAGTTTAGGGGCCTTAAGGGGCGGGCAAGACCCCTACAATGAGCAGTTCTTC
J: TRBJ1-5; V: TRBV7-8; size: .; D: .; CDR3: CASRGLASQPQHF; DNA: TGTGCCAGCAGAGGGTTGGCGAGTCAGCCCCAGCATTTT
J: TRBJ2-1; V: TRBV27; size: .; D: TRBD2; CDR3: CASSSPRTSGSLYNEQFF; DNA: TGTGCCAGCAGTTCGCCCCGGACTAGCGGGAGTCTCTACAATGAGCAGTTCTTC
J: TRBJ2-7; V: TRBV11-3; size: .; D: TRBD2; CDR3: CASSPFPGTSGSFEQYF; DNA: TGTGCCAGCAGCCCGTTCCCTGGGACTAGCGGGAGCTTCGAGCAGTACTTC
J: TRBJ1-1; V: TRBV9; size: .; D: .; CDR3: CASSAGTSNTEAFF; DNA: TGTGCCAGCAGCGCGGGGACCTCGAACACTGAAGCTTTCTTT
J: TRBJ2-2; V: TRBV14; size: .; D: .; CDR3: CASSPLNTGELFF; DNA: TGTGCCAGCAGCCCGCTTAATACCGGGGAGCTGTTTTTT
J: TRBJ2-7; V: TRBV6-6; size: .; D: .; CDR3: CASSPGRNEQYF; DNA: TGTGCCAGCAGCCCCGGACGAAACGAGCAGTACTTC
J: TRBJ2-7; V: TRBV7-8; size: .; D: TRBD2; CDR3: CASSRLAGGEEQYF; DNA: TGTGCCAGCAGCAGACTAGCGGGAGGTGAAGAGCAGTACTTC
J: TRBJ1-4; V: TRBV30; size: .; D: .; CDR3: CAWSVMFGAPNEKLFF; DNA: TGTGCCTGGAGTGTAATGTTTGGGGCCCCTAATGAAAAACTGTTTTTT
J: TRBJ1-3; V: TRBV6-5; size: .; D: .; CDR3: CASSYSYDISGNTIYF; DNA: TGTGCCAGCAGTTACTCGTATGACATCTCTGGAAACACCATATATTTT
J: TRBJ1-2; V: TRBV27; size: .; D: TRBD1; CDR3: CASSSRDRGYGYTF; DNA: TGTGCCAGCAGTAGCCGGGACAGGGGCTATGGCTACACCTTC
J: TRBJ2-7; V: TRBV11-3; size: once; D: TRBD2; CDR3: CASSSGPLSGGSYEQYF; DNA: TGTGCCAGCAGCTCGGGCCCCTTGTCGGGGGGGAGCTACGAGCAGTACTTC
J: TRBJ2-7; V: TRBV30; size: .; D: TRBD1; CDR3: CAWSGDRALYEQYF; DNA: TGTGCCTGGAGCGGAGACAGGGCCCTCTACGAGCAGTACTTC
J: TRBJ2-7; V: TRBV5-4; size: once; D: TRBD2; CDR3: CASSPRGTSGRAYEQYF; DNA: TGTGCCAGCAGCCCACGAGGGACTAGCGGGAGGGCCTACGAGCAGTACTTC
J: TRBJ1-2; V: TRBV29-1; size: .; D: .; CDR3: CSVEDREGVRHGNYGYTF; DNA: TGCAGCGTTGAAGATCGGGAGGGGGTCCGCCACGGGAACTATGGCTACACCTTC
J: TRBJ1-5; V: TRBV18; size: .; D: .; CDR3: CASSPGTDQPQHF; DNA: TGTGCCAGCTCACCGGGGACCGATCAGCCCCAGCATTTT
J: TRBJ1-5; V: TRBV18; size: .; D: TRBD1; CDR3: CASSPPGQGANQPQHF; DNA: TGTGCCAGCTCACCACCGGGGCAGGGGGCCAATCAGCCCCAGCATTTT
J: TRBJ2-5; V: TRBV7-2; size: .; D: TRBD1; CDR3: CASSLGRQGAGETQYF; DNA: TGTGCCAGCAGCTTAGGGCGACAGGGGGCTGGGGAGACCCAGTACTTC
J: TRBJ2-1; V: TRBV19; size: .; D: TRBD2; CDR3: CASSPPRVSGSRRLFF; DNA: TGTGCCAGTAGCCCCCCCCGGGTTAGCGGGAGTAGGAGGCTGTTCTTC
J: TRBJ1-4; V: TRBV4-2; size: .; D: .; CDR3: CASSQGGTATNEKLFF; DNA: TGTGCCAGCAGCCAAGGAGGGACGGCAACTAATGAAAAACTGTTTTTT